This T cell receptor (beta chain) was found in a study of cytomegalovirus exposure and HLA in healthy donors. The PCR made use of 60 Vbeta and 13 Jbeta primers. Only in-frame clones appear in the TCRdb table, and some are missing; sequencing was by immunoSEQ multiplex PCR. Of over 100,000 clones detected, roughly 80% appear once; the ten largest clones hold 22%. CDR3 size: 15 residues. Germline trimming cut 5 bases from V and 6 bases from J; bases unmatched to any gene: 8. Looked up from germline, CDR1 is MGHDK and CDR2 is SYGVNS. Study results and limitations: V- and J-gene trimming of TCR beta was linked (in a later analysis) to a missense DCLRE1C variant.

This clone was detected only once. Its target is not known. This clonotype originated in a man aged 30 to 45 in good health and CMV-seropositive. V is TRBV25-1 and J is TRBJ2-2; 8 positions match TRBD1. The sample comprised PBMCs. The CDR3 DNA reads TGTGCCAGCAGTCCAGGACAGGGTCCTTCCGGGGAGCTGTTTTTT. This gives the protein CASSPGQGPSGELFF.